This TCR beta chain was documented in a study of regulatory T cells in long-lasting Graves disease. At the level of the study: Duration of antithyroid drug therapy among newly diagnosed Graves' patients was under 3 months.

As to time point: newly diagnosed GD, antithyroid drugs for less than 3 months. PBMC RNA was the source of the TCR library. CDR1 is PRHDT and CDR2 is FYEKMQ in the germline V gene (reference sequence). The V end lost 4 bases, the J end lost 13 bases, and 19 bases lay between the germline ends. The CDR3 is made up of 14 amino acids. CDR3-region Arm-PCR and iRepertoire HTBI primers produced the TCR beta libraries. TCRdb called the multiplex PCR reads again in MiXCR, with one record for every CDR3 protein. The data show around 360,000 distinct CDR3 sequences, 15% to 20% seen once. These data were likewise used in another study, on T cells in Graves' hyperthyroidism and ophthalmopathy. That source adds: For Graves' hyperthyroidism to be stable, ophthalmopathy could not progress within 18 months. TCR CDR3 regions were first amplified by RT-PCR with HTBI primers. Within blood appeared most thyroid clonotypes that had expanded above 0.001.

The origin of this receptor is a woman in her late teens or twenties with Graves disease. The chain recombines TRBV13 with TRBJ1-4; a weak D match, TRBD1 (6 bases). Specimen: peripheral blood mononuclear cells (PBMCs), collected at new diagnosis, from a patient treated with antithyroid drugs. The CDR3 sequence is CASSSLGAGTLLFF. CDR3 nucleotides: TGTGCCAGCAGCTCCTTAGGGGCCGGGACATTACTGTTTTTT. The full variable domain, its missing parts supplied by reference TRBV13 and TRBJ1-4, is AAGVIQSPRHLIKEKRETATLKCYPIPRHDTVYWYQQGPGQDPQFLISFYEKMQSDKGSIPDRFSAQQFSDYHSELNMSSLELGDSALYFCASSSLGAGTLLFFGSGTQLSVL.